This T cell receptor (beta chain) is drawn from a study of T cell responses to AZD1222 COVID-19 vaccine (dated by TCRdb to the early 2020s). Describing the broader study: A total of more than 230 trial participants underwent TCR sequencing, of whom 200 to 220 had received two doses of AZD1222 and 26 had received two doses of the MenACWY control vaccine. Trial participants were enrolled by age into 18-55, 56-69 and 70-plus year subgroups, with around 150, 28 and 57 TCR-sequenced participants respectively.

Study-wide conclusions, independent of this receptor: Reportedly, close to half of the unique spike-specific TCRs recognized epitopes lying outside the regions that are mutated in the B.1.351 and B.1.1.7 variants. The 56-69-year group was small, and its depth increase did not reach significance, likely because of low power. No day 14 peak-response samples were available, so repertoires were characterized only after the peak T cell response. The vaccine-associated CD4 TCRs covered the entire spike protein, and the dominant responses fell in regions 160-218 and 743-854. Participants were mostly white British, with more females than males. The authors suggested clonal diversity may have been underestimated. A significant rise in spike-specific TCR breadth and depth was observed after two AZD1222 doses relative to day 0 and relative to MenACWY recipients. Only a handful of AZD1222 recipients were SARS-CoV-2 seropositive at baseline, limiting conclusions about previously exposed vaccinees.

From cysteine to phenylalanine, the CDR3 is 14 amino acids long. Only the CDR3 region is kept as DNA, spanning 42 bases read in frame from base 1. V trim: 4 bases; J trim: 3 bases; unmatched bases: 3. In the germline V gene, CDR1 corresponds to MNHNS and CDR2 to SASEGT. The meaning of the sample's time point label: baseline before first vaccination. The treatment or condition label for this specimen denotes: meningococcal conjugate vaccine given as trial control. Samples from vaccinated people were obtained from the UK trials COV001 and COV002, which included a single-blind randomized controlled phase 2/3 trial of AZD1222 (ChAdOx1 nCoV-19) in healthy adults. For TCRbeta chain sequencing, PBMC samples from trial participants were taken at day 0 and at day 28 after the second dose. The CDR3 regions of human TCRbeta chains were analyzed by immunosequencing. In the authors' own workflow: Repertoire TCRs were checked for matches against a reference library of SARS-CoV-2-specific TCRs that had been generated using the MIRA antigen-specificity platform. Breadth was defined as the fraction of unique TCRs that were SARS-CoV-2-associated. Depth was defined as the fraction of total T cells that were SARS-CoV-2-associated. Using the MIRA data, each spike-specific TCR was assigned both to the spike region to which the TCR was reactive and to a CD4 or CD8 class. Log10-transformed breadth and depth values were compared by one-way ANOVA with Sidak's multiple comparisons tests. In its TCRdb copy, this immuneACCESS table keeps in-frame sequences only and misses some clones. Where compared with another copy, unresolved V genes explain less than half of these, and the others have no known cause. For V, J and clone size, that table is used; D and trimming come from the DNA. Recorded for this sample are about 89,000 clones; around nine tenths of them occurred a single time. Roughly 5% of the sample lies in the top ten.

Note on this clone: No antigen is known for it. Base qualities are not at hand, and no much larger clone is one base apart.

The rearrangement joined TRBV6-1 to TRBJ2-3; TRBD2 fits 8 bases in the junction. This receptor was taken from an adult in good health. Sequences were derived from peripheral blood, sampled on day 0 of MenACWY control vaccination. Here the CDR3 is given as CASSGAGATDTQYF. The nucleotides read TGTGCCAGCAGTGGAGCGGGGGCGACAGATACGCAGTATTTT.